The rows below give T cell receptor beta chains drawn from one sample of a study of shared clonotypes between healthy human individuals. Data came from immunoSEQ multiplex PCR; TCRdb stores just in-frame clones and leaves some out. The sample yields 75,000 to 100,000 clones, 40% to 55% seen once. Sequenced sample: PBMCs. The receptor set was obtained from a woman between 40 and 55 years old in good health. Some clones in this sample may be carry-over from other donors' samples. Each CDR3 is given with its conserved first and last residue. The D gene is left open where the match is weak. Rows may omit the clone size; those that give it use once, few, many or a size class.

D	J	size	V	DNA	CDR3
TRBD2	TRBJ2-7	many	TRBV7-9	TGTGCCAGCAGCACCCCTAGCGGGAGCTCCTACGAGCAGTACTTC	CASSTPSGSSYEQYF
TRBD1	TRBJ1-1	many	TRBV28	TGTGCCAGCAGGGGGGATATAGGGGGCGGATCTGAAGCTTTCTTT	CASRGDIGGGSEAFF
TRBD2	TRBJ2-2	many	TRBV9	TGTGCCAGCAGCACCCAGCGGGAGGGCCGTACCGGGGAGCTGTTTTTT	CASSTQREGRTGELFF
NA	TRBJ1-5	NA	TRBV5-1	TGCGCCAGCAGCCCGGGACCGAGCAATCAGCCCCAGCATTTT	CASSPGPSNQPQHF
NA	TRBJ1-6	NA	TRBV6-5	TGTGCCAGCAGTTACTCCCAGGGTGGGGAGTCACCCCTCCACTTT	CASSYSQGGESPLHF
NA	TRBJ1-1	NA	TRBV6-1	TGTGCCAGCAGTGGGCAGGAAACTGAAGCTTTCTTT	CASSGQETEAFF
TRBD1	TRBJ1-3	once	TRBV10-3	TGTGCCATCAGTGAAGGGGGCACAGCTGGAAACACCATATATTTT	CAISEGGTAGNTIYF
NA	TRBJ1-5	NA	TRBV7-8	TGTGCCAGCAGTTACGGGACGGAGAATCAGCCCCAGCATTTT	CASSYGTENQPQHF
NA	TRBJ1-2	NA	TRBV5-1	TGCGCCAGCAGCTTGGGACAGGAGATATACTATGGCTACACCTTC	CASSLGQEIYYGYTF
NA	TRBJ2-1	few	TRBV9	TGTGCCAGCAGCGAACGGGAGTATAATGAGCAGTTCTTC	CASSEREYNEQFF
NA	TRBJ2-5	NA	TRBV28	TGTGCCAGCAGCACAGGGCAGGAGACCCAGTACTTC	CASSTGQETQYF
NA	TRBJ1-1	few	TRBV18	TGTGCCAGCTCACCTGCGGCCTTACCGATGAACACTGAAGCTTTCTTT	CASSPAALPMNTEAFF
NA	TRBJ2-6	NA	TRBV4-3	TGCGCCAGCAGCCAAGAGGCAGGGTCGACTGGGGCCAACGTCCTGACTTTC	CASSQEAGSTGANVLTF
TRBD1	TRBJ1-3	few	TRBV27	TGTGCCAGCAGAAGGACAGGGACTGGAAACACCATATATTTT	CASRRTGTGNTIYF
NA	TRBJ1-5	NA	TRBV4-1	TGCGCCAGCAGCCAAGGTGGATTTCAGCCCCAGCATTTT	CASSQGGFQPQHF
NA	TRBJ1-3	NA	TRBV9	TGTGCCAGCGGGCGGGACGACTCTGGAAACACCATATATTTT	CASGRDDSGNTIYF
NA	TRBJ1-2	NA	TRBV5-6	TGTGCCAGCAGTTCGGACCCAGGACGCGGCTATGGCTACACCTTC	CASSSDPGRGYGYTF
TRBD1	TRBJ1-2	many	TRBV10-2	TGCGCCAGCACTTCGGACAGGGGGAGCCTCTACACCTTC	CASTSDRGSLYTF
NA	TRBJ2-7	once	TRBV29-1	TGCAGCGACACGGACGGGCACTCCTACGAGCAGTACTTC	CSDTDGHSYEQYF
TRBD1	TRBJ2-7	many	TRBV5-6	TGTGCCAGCAGCTCGGGACAGCCCTACGAGCAGTACTTC	CASSSGQPYEQYF
NA	TRBJ1-5	few	TRBV6-5	TGTGCCAGCAGTTACGACGGACGGCAAGGGGCCCAGCATTTT	CASSYDGRQGAQHF
TRBD1	TRBJ1-3	NA	TRBV30	TGTGCCTGGAGTGGACGGACAGGGGGGGTTGGAAACACCATATATTTT	CAWSGRTGGVGNTIYF
NA	TRBJ2-5	few	TRBV4-3	TGCGCCAGCAGCCAAGCGGTGGGGGGACGAGAGACCCAGTACTTC	CASSQAVGGRETQYF
NA	TRBJ2-1	NA	TRBV5-1	TGCGCCAGCAGCTTAGGGACGAGCTCCTACAATGAGCAGTTCTTC	CASSLGTSSYNEQFF
NA	TRBJ2-5	NA	TRBV2	TGTGCCAGCACTCCCTGGAAAGAGACCCAGTACTTC	CASTPWKETQYF
TRBD1	TRBJ2-7	many	TRBV5-1	TGCGTCAGCAGCTGGGGGGACAGGGGCTACGAGCAGTACTTC	CVSSWGDRGYEQYF
NA	TRBJ2-5	NA	TRBV5-4	TGTGCCAGCAGCGCCGGACAGTTACAAGAGACCCAGTACTTC	CASSAGQLQETQYF
TRBD1	TRBJ2-4	NA	TRBV19	TGTGCCAGTAGTATGGGACAGGAATTAAACATTCAGTACTTC	CASSMGQELNIQYF
TRBD2	TRBJ2-1	many	TRBV18	TGTGCCAGCTCACCACTGCCTAGCGGCAACAATGAGCAGTTCTTC	CASSPLPSGNNEQFF
TRBD2	TRBJ2-7	many	TRBV5-4	TGTGCCAGCAGCTTGGGGATAGCGGGAGGGATTTACGAGCAGTACTTC	CASSLGIAGGIYEQYF
TRBD2	TRBJ2-2	few	TRBV10-3	TGTGCCATCAGTGGCAGAATGACTAGCGGGAGAACCACCGGGGAGCTGTTTTTT	CAISGRMTSGRTTGELFF
TRBD1	TRBJ2-2	NA	TRBV4-2	TGTGCCAGCAGGCCCGGCCAGGGGGCCGGGGGGGAGCTGTTTTTT	CASRPGQGAGGELFF
NA	TRBJ2-2	NA	TRBV9	TGTGCCAGCAGCGCGGACAGTAACACCGGGGAGCTGTTTTTT	CASSADSNTGELFF
NA	TRBJ2-6	NA	TRBV2	TGTGCCAGCAGTACTCAGGGAGTGGGGGCCAACGTCCTGACTTTC	CASSTQGVGANVLTF
NA	TRBJ2-7	NA	TRBV9	TGTGCCAGCAGCCCAAACACCCTAAGCTCCTACGAGCAGTACTTC	CASSPNTLSSYEQYF
NA	TRBJ1-1	NA	TRBV28	TGTGCCAGCACCTCGGGCCCCAAGAGGCACACTGAAGCTTTCTTT	CASTSGPKRHTEAFF
TRBD1	TRBJ1-2	few	TRBV19	TGTGCCAGTAGTCGACAGGGCACCTATGGCTACACCTTC	CASSRQGTYGYTF
NA	TRBJ2-5	NA	TRBV6-1	TGTGCCAGCAGTGAAGCGCCGGGGATTTTCCAAGAGACCCAGTACTTC	CASSEAPGIFQETQYF
NA	TRBJ2-2	NA	TRBV9	TGTGCCAGCAGCGCGAGCGGGCGGAACACCGGGGAGCTGTTTTTT	CASSASGRNTGELFF
TRBD2	TRBJ2-7	few	TRBV18	TGTGCCAGCTCACCCGGCGGGAGCTACTGGGAGCAGTACTTC	CASSPGGSYWEQYF
NA	TRBJ1-3	once	TRBV4-1	TGCGCCAGCAGCCGAACACCGGGACCGAAAGTTTACCGTGAGGGGAACACCATATATTTT	CASSRTPGPKVYREGNTIYF
NA	TRBJ2-1	few	TRBV29-1	TGCAGCGTTGATGGGATTGGGGGCGGTGAGCAGTTCTTC	CSVDGIGGGEQFF
NA	TRBJ2-1	few	TRBV11-2	TGTGCCAGCAGCTTAGGGGGCTTAGACAATGAGCAGTTCTTC	CASSLGGLDNEQFF
TRBD2	TRBJ2-7	NA	TRBV9	TGTGCCAGCAGCCCCCTGACTAGCGGGAGTTTCGAGCAGTACTTC	CASSPLTSGSFEQYF
TRBD2	TRBJ2-1	NA	TRBV15	TGTGCCACCAGCGAGACTAGCGGATACTACAATGAGCAGTTCTTC	CATSETSGYYNEQFF
NA	TRBJ2-3	NA	TRBV27	TGTGCCAGCAGTTTGACAAAGGCGACAGATACGCAGTATTTT	CASSLTKATDTQYF
NA	TRBJ2-7	NA	TRBV18	TGTGCCAGGGGAGGGACAGTACAGTACTTC	CARGGTVQYF
NA	TRBJ2-5	few	TRBV7-2	TGTGCCAGCAGCTTAGCCCCCGGGGGCGCGACTCAAGAGACCCAGTACTTC	CASSLAPGGATQETQYF
NA	TRBJ2-7	NA	TRBV20-1	TGCAGTGCTAGTCACCGGTACGAGCAGTACTTC	CSASHRYEQYF
NA	TRBJ2-5	NA	TRBV2	TGTGCCACCAGGTCGGCCGAGACCCAGTACTTC	CATRSAETQYF
NA	TRBJ2-7	NA	TRBV14	TGTGCCAGCAGCCAAGCCTACGAGCAGTACTTC	CASSQAYEQYF
NA	TRBJ2-2	NA	TRBV19	TGTGCCAGTAGCCCCGACCGTACGGGGACGCTGTTTTTT	CASSPDRTGTLFF
NA	TRBJ1-1	few	TRBV30	TGTGCCTGGAGCGGACAGATGAACACTGAAGCTTTCTTT	CAWSGQMNTEAFF
NA	TRBJ2-7	many	TRBV29-1	TGCAGCGTTGAAGATGGCACCTACGAGCAGTACTTC	CSVEDGTYEQYF
NA	TRBJ1-1	many	TRBV9	TGTGCCAGCAGCGTAGGGCCGCAAAGCCTTGAAGCTTTCTTT	CASSVGPQSLEAFF
NA	TRBJ2-6	NA	TRBV1	TGCACCAGCAGCCAAGAAGGACAGGGGAATTCAGGAGGGGCCAACGTCCTGACTTTC	CTSSQEGQGNSGGANVLTF